These T cell receptor beta chains were read from a single sample in a study of CD8+ T cells in alopecia areata. Libraries were prepared by immunoSEQ multiplex PCR; TCRdb keeps only in-frame clonotypes and omits some of them. The table lists about 150,000 clones, 45% to 60% of them singletons. The specimen was CD4+ T cells sorted from blood. These receptors were taken from a human donor in good health. The CDR3 runs from the conserved cysteine through the conserved F or W. A D gene is named only where the DNA matches it firmly. The size field is filled for only some rows; it gives once, few, many or a size class.

D,V,size,length,J,DNA,CDR3
-,TRBV29-1,few,12,TRBJ2-1,TGCAGCGTTGAAGAACGCGTCAATGAGCAGTTCTTC,CSVEERVNEQFF
-,TRBV29-1,few,12,TRBJ1-1,TGCAGCACCGAGGGGCTCAGGACTGAAGCTTTCTTT,CSTEGLRTEAFF
TRBD2,TRBV27,-,16,TRBJ2-1,TGTGCCAGCAGTACAAGGACTAGCGGAATAAGCAATGAGCAGTTCTTC,CASSTRTSGISNEQFF
-,TRBV29-1,once,11,TRBJ1-1,TGCAGCGTTGGCCTCGGGCCCGAAGCTTTCTTT,CSVGLGPEAFF
-,TRBV5-6,few,14,TRBJ1-2,TGTGCCAGCAGTTTATCCTCTATGTTTAATGGCTACACCTTC,CASSLSSMFNGYTF
TRBD2,TRBV4-2,-,14,TRBJ2-3,TGTGCCAGCAGCCTTATAGCGGGATCAGATACGCAGTATTTT,CASSLIAGSDTQYF
-,TRBV19,few,15,TRBJ2-1,TGTGCCAGTAGTATAGGGGCCGTATCCTACAATGAGCAGTTCTTC,CASSIGAVSYNEQFF
-,TRBV29-1,-,13,TRBJ1-2,TGCAGCGCAGCGACAGGCGCGGACTATGGCTACACCTTC,CSAATGADYGYTF
TRBD2,TRBV9,-,15,TRBJ2-1,TGTGCCAGCAGCGTAGAGGCGGGAGGGTTGTATGAGCAGTTCTTC,CASSVEAGGLYEQFF
-,TRBV2,-,11,TRBJ2-7,TGTGCCAGCACCCTTACCTACGAGCAGTACTTC,CASTLTYEQYF
TRBD1,TRBV28,-,14,TRBJ1-5,TGTGCCAGCAGTCGGACAGGGGGAGCTCAGCCCCAGCATTTT,CASSRTGGAQPQHF
-,TRBV6-6,-,14,TRBJ1-5,TGTGCCAGCAGGGAAGGACGGAGCAATCAGCCCCAGCATTTT,CASREGRSNQPQHF
TRBD1,TRBV5-1,many,19,TRBJ2-6,TGCGCCAGCCAGAGAATTATACAGGGGTCCTCCTCTGGGGCCAACGTCCTGACTTTC,CASQRIIQGSSSGANVLTF
-,TRBV29-1,few,12,TRBJ2-5,TGCAGCGCGAAGAAGGGGCGAGAGACCCAGTACTTC,CSAKKGRETQYF
-,TRBV7-2,-,14,TRBJ1-5,TGTGCCAGCAGCTTAGGACAGATCAATCAGCCCCAGCATTTT,CASSLGQINQPQHF
TRBD1,TRBV7-8,-,14,TRBJ2-5,TGTGCCAGCAGCTTAGACAGGGGGAAAGAGACCCAGTACTTC,CASSLDRGKETQYF
-,TRBV29-1,few,14,TRBJ1-1,TGCAGCGTTCCGGCTCCGGGAAAAAACACTGAAGCTTTCTTT,CSVPAPGKNTEAFF
TRBD2,TRBV27,few,15,TRBJ2-4,TGTGCCAGCTCCAAAACTAGCGGGAGAACGGACATTCAGTACTTC,CASSKTSGRTDIQYF
-,TRBV29-1,-,13,TRBJ2-7,TGCAGCGTTGTGGGCAGGCTTACCTACGAGCAGTACTTC,CSVVGRLTYEQYF
-,TRBV5-1,few,16,TRBJ2-5,TGCGCCAGCAGCTTTTATGGCGGGTCGTACCAAGAGACCCAGTACTTC,CASSFYGGSYQETQYF
-,TRBV7-9,few,13,TRBJ1-5,TGTGCCAGCAGCTCCGCGGGTGGGCAGCCCCAGCATTTT,CASSSAGGQPQHF
TRBD1,TRBV7-6,-,16,TRBJ1-1,TGTGCCAGCAGCTTTTCCACGGACAGGGTGAGCACTGAAGCTTTCTTT,CASSFSTDRVSTEAFF
TRBD1,TRBV23-1,-,17,TRBJ2-2,TGCGCCAGCAGTCAACCTCCGACAGGGATGAACACCGGGGAGCTGTTTTTT,CASSQPPTGMNTGELFF
-,TRBV28,-,14,TRBJ2-6,TGTGCCAGCAGCTCCTCCCAAAGTGCCAACGTCCTGACTTTC,CASSSSQSANVLTF
-,TRBV5-4,-,14,TRBJ2-2,TGTGCCAGCGGGTATCGGGACGCTACCGGGGAGCTGTTTTTT,CASGYRDATGELFF
-,TRBV27,-,13,TRBJ2-4,TGTGCCAGCAGGAATCTAGCCAAAAACATTCAGTACTTC,CASRNLAKNIQYF
-,TRBV29-1,-,12,TRBJ2-5,TGCAGCGTCCGACAGTCACAAGAGACCCAGTACTTC,CSVRQSQETQYF
-,TRBV7-3,-,15,TRBJ2-6,TGTGCCAGCATCACCCGGGGGACTGGGGCCAACGTCCTGACTTTC,CASITRGTGANVLTF
-,TRBV30,few,13,TRBJ1-2,TGTGCCTGGAGTGTACCTGGAAGCTATGGCTACACCTTC,CAWSVPGSYGYTF
TRBD1,TRBV18,-,14,TRBJ1-2,TGTGCCAGCTCAGAAGGACAGGGCGGCTATGGCTACACCTTC,CASSEGQGGYGYTF
TRBD1,TRBV5-1,-,15,TRBJ2-7,TGCGCCAGCAGCTTGGCGGACAGGGAGACCTACGAGCAGTACTTC,CASSLADRETYEQYF
TRBD1,TRBV7-9,-,17,TRBJ2-7,TGTGCCAGCAGCTTAGGTTTGGGGACAGGGAAATCCTACGAGCAGTACTTC,CASSLGLGTGKSYEQYF
-,TRBV10-3,-,12,TRBJ1-4,TGTGCCATCAGTGAAGAGAATGAAAAACTGTTTTTT,CAISEENEKLFF
-,TRBV11-1,-,15,TRBJ2-1,TGTGCCTTCTGGCTGCAGAAGAGCTCCTACAATGAGCAGTTCTTC,CAFWLQKSSYNEQFF
-,TRBV7-2,-,14,TRBJ2-5,TGTGCCAGCAGCTTAGTGCCGGGTTTAGAGACCCAGTACTTC,CASSLVPGLETQYF
-,TRBV10-3,-,13,TRBJ1-5,TGTGCCATCAGTGAGTCGAAAGACCAGCCCCAGCATTTT,CAISESKDQPQHF